This T cell receptor beta chain was sequenced during a study of vaccination effects on CD4 cells after COVID-19. This clone was counted a few times. Its antigen is currently unknown. Antigen-specific CD4+ T cells expanded by the ViraFEST assay with viral peptide pools were then sequenced. Culturing for more than eight days preceded CD4+ T cell isolation. By PCR, the person was confirmed to have had SARS-CoV-2 infection between March and December 2020. Sequenced by immunoSEQ multiplex PCR; TCRdb stores in-frame clones only, minus some. Of 55,000 or so clones listed, around 76% are singletons. The material was CD4+ T cells from PBMCs cultured with HIV peptides, obtained before COVID-19 vaccination. The subset: HIV-1 Nef peptide pool negative control/reference culture. The receptor was derived from a human donor who had a prior SARS-CoV-2 infection.

The chain's CDR3 is CASSQDPAQRNTIYF. The CDR3 coding sequence is TGTGCCAGCAGCCAAGATCCGGCTCAGAGAAACACCATATATTTT. The V call is TRBV4-2, the J call TRBJ1-3, with D uncertain. With 0 bases removed from V and 5 bases from J, the gap between germline ends came to 11 bases. There are 15 residues in the CDR3. Germline V lookup: CDR1 LGHNA, CDR2 YNFKEQ.